These T cell receptor beta chains were read from a single sample in a study of blood T cell repertoires in COVID-19. Sequenced by immunoSEQ multiplex PCR; TCRdb stores in-frame clones only, minus some. The sample holds about 440,000 clones, more than 85% seen once. Input material: peripheral blood. The receptor set was obtained from a woman aged 25 to 39 with acute or convalescent COVID-19. Both conserved end residues are trimmed from each CDR3.

v_gene	j_gene	CDR3aa
TRBV2	TRBJ2-7	ASSRQGYYEQY
TRBV6-4	TRBJ2-2	ASRRKAGGGITGELF
TRBV7-2	TRBJ2-3	ASSPGQTSTDTQY
TRBV28	TRBJ1-1	ASSGGLNTEAF
TRBV9	TRBJ2-7	ASSRTGGDYEQY
TRBV4-2	TRBJ2-3	ASSQESGPSTDTQY
TRBV7-3	TRBJ2-3	ASSQAGDTQY
TRBV19	TRBJ2-3	ASSIAPYDRGGTDTQY
TRBV23-1	TRBJ2-5	ASSEYRTGAQETQY
TRBV9	TRBJ1-2	ASRKTGTDGYT
TRBV6-1	TRBJ1-5	ASSEAWRGSNQPQH
TRBV5-6	TRBJ2-3	ASSPRPGTQY
TRBV14	TRBJ2-1	ASSQMDRGRNEQF
TRBV2	TRBJ2-7	AIRLAGSSYEQY
TRBV11-2	TRBJ2-3	ASSHPEAGLFTDTQY
TRBV24-1	TRBJ2-3	ATSDPGSGNPTDTQY
TRBV27	TRBJ2-7	ASSSPRQGVRGQY
TRBV4-2	TRBJ1-1	ASRTGTGESEAF
TRBV19	TRBJ2-2	ASRSGGNTGELF
TRBV10-3	TRBJ1-2	AISDSPLYGYT
TRBV20-1	TRBJ2-7	SADDSYEQY
TRBV2	TRBJ2-3	ASSMTGVTDTQY
TRBV15	TRBJ2-5	ATSRGVSGTQETQY
TRBV5-1	TRBJ2-3	ASSLGTGGADTQY
TRBV5-1	TRBJ2-5	ASSLGFQGAVETQY
TRBV2	TRBJ2-3	ASSRTGGGIPSTDTQY
TRBV15	TRBJ1-1	ATSPVVGYMNTEAF
TRBV30	TRBJ2-1	AWSVALTSGKYNEQF
TRBV19	TRBJ1-5	ASGRGERQPQH
TRBV5-1	TRBJ2-1	ASSLIGSEQF
TRBV7-3	TRBJ2-7	ASSLTSTGGQVEQY
TRBV5-4	TRBJ2-1	ASSLQTGAYNEQF
TRBV28	TRBJ2-2	ASRVQGTGELF
TRBV7-2	TRBJ2-1	ASARGGRGEQF
TRBV10-2	TRBJ2-2	ASRTGSVTGELF
TRBV19	TRBJ1-2	ASSIDPNRQGFFGGYT
TRBV6-5	TRBJ1-3	ACATGRRNTIY
TRBV30	TRBJ2-1	AWGMRGGFEQF
TRBV10-2	TRBJ2-2	ASNTQAGGRTGELF
TRBV3-1/TRBV3-2	TRBJ2-2	ASSRPTGELF
TRBV4-2	TRBJ2-3	ASSPTSGGAGDTQY
TRBV7-2	TRBJ1-6	ASSLERWSPLH
TRBV6-4	TRBJ2-7	ASSDSMLRFGEQY
TRBV13	TRBJ2-7	ASSSYGTGFEQY
TRBV7-8	TRBJ2-2	ASRKETNTGELF
TRBV6-5	TRBJ1-2	ASSATGSYGYT
TRBV3-1/TRBV3-2	TRBJ1-1	ASSQGQRNTEAF
TRBV21-1	TRBJ2-3	ASSKVPRQGGITDTQY
TRBV30	TRBJ1-1	AWSVMGDTEAF
TRBV5-4	TRBJ2-1	ASSLSRNNEQF
TRBV4-2	TRBJ1-2	ASSQDGGSYGYT
TRBV24-1	TRBJ1-1	ATSVGAEVTEAF